Shown below are 2 T cell receptor beta chains from a single sample sequenced in a study of untreated major depressive disorder. The table came from immunoSEQ multiplex PCR; TCRdb's copy has only in-frame clones and leaves some out. The sample lists about 22,000 clones, roughly nine tenths occurring once. Source material: CD4+ T cells from PBMCs. The source of these receptors is a woman aged 40 to 50 in good health.

Only one count was recorded for this clone. The chain has TRBV7-9 and TRBJ2-1; 9 nucleotides match TRBD1. Germline trimming cut 7 bases from V and 6 bases from J; bases unmatched to any gene: 7. This CDR3 contains 14 residues. CDR1 is SEHNR, CDR2 FQNEAQ, per germline (reference sequence). The CDR3 DNA follows: TGTGCCAGCACGCCGGGACAGGGATTCAATGAGCAGTTCTTC. Amino acids: CASTPGQGFNEQFF.

The chain joins TRBV7-2 to TRBJ1-6, with 10 nucleotides matching TRBD1. This CDR3 contains 15 residues. The V gene's germline CDR1 is SGHTA and CDR2 FQGNSA. V lost 4 bases, J lost 13 bases, and 10 bases stayed unmatched. The CDR3 region is CASSSPGTGVFPLHF. The CDR3 DNA reads as TGTGCCAGCAGCTCCCCTGGGACAGGGGTTTTCCCCCTCCACTTT.